The clone carrying this TCR beta chain turned up a few times. No antigen is known for it. This sample is drawn from a study of radiotherapy plus CTLA-4 blockade in lung cancer. Study context: Objective responses were seen in around 19% of patients, disease control in less than 40%. General study points: Early clonal dynamics of blood T cells, together with interferon-beta, were reported as the best response predictor. After treatment with radiotherapy plus ipilimumab, TCR clones that came from the tumor expanded in blood.

The protocol was immunoSEQ multiplex PCR, while the TCRdb copy is restricted to in-frame clones and leaves out a portion. Found here are roughly 80,000 clones, around 79% of them singletons; the top ten hold approximately 3.8%. Germline CDR1 reads MNHNS; CDR2 reads SASEGT. The CDR3 contains 15 residues. V gave up 1 base and J gave up 2 bases; unmatched junction bases: 4. V gene TRBV6-1 combines with J gene TRBJ1-1; 7 nucleotides agree with TRBD1. The source of this sequence is a human donor with non-small cell lung cancer who had a partial response to radiotherapy plus ipilimumab. Some clones in this sample may be carry-over from other donors' samples. Sequencing used peripheral blood, obtained from a patient treated with radiotherapy plus ipilimumab. This CDR3 is CASSEGTGPNTEAFF. The CDR3 DNA sequence: TGTGCCAGCAGTGAAGGGACAGGACCTAACACTGAAGCTTTCTTT.